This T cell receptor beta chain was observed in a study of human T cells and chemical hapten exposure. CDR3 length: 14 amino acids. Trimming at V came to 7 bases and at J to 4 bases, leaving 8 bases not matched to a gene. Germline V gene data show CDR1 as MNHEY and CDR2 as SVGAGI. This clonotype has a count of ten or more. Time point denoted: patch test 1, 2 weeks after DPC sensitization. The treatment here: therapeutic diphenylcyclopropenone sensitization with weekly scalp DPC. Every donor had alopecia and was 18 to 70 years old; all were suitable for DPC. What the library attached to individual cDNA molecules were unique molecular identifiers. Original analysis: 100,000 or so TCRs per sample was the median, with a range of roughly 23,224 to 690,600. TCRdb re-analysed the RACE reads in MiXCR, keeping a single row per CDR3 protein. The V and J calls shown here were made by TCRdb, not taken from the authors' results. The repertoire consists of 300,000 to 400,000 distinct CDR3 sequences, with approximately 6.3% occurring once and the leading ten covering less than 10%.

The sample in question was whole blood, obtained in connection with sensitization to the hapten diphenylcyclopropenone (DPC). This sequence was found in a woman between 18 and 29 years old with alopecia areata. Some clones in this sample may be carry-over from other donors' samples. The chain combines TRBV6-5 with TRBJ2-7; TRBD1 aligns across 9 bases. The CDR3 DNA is TGTGCCAGCACACAAGACAGGGGGGAGTACGAGCAGTACTTC. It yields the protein CASTQDRGEYEQYF.